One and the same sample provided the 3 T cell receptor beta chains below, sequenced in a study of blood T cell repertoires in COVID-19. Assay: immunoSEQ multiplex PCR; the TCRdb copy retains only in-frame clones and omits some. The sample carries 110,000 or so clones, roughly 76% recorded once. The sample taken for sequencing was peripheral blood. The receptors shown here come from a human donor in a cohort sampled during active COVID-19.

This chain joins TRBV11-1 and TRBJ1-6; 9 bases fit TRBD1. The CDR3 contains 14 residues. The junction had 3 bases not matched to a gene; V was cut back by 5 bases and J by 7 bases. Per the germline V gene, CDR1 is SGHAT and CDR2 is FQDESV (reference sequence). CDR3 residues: CASSQDRGNSPLHF. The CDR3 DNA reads TGTGCCAGCAGCCAAGACAGGGGGAATTCACCCCTCCACTTT.

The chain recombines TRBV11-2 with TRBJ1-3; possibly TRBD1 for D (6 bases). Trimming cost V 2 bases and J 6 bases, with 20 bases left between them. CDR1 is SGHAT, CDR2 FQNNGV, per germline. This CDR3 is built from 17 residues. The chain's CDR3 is CASSLSSLRTAANTIYF. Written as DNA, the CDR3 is TGTGCCAGCAGCTTAAGTAGTCTTAGGACAGCTGCAAACACCATATATTTT.

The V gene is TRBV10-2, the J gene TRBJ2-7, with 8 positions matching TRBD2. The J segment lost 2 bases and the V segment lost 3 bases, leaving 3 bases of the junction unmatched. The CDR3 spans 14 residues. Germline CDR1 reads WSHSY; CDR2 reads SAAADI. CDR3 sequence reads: CASSESGSTYEQYF. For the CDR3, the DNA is TGCGCCAGCAGTGAAAGCGGGAGTACCTACGAGCAGTACTTC.